Each of the 25 T cell receptor beta chains below was sequenced from the same sample in a study of T cells in Graves' hyperthyroidism and ophthalmopathy. TCR beta CDR3 regions were amplified from RNA transcripts. A set of HTBI primers served as the primers for a first-round RT-PCR of the TCR CDR3. Via MiXCR, TCRdb re-called the multiplex PCR reads, giving one row per CDR3 protein. The sample holds approximately 250,000 distinct CDR3 sequences; almost 25% are singletons and the top ten take roughly 32%. Source material: blood. These TCRs come from a woman aged 40 to 50 with Graves' ophthalmopathy.

The V call is TRBV5-1, the J call TRBJ2-5; TRBD1 is a possible D gene (8 bases). The CDR3 loop spans 16 amino acids. Deletions cut 4 bases from V and 5 bases from J, with 21 bases between. Per the germline V gene, CDR1 is SGHRS and CDR2 is YFSETQ. DNA for the CDR3: TGCGCCAGCAGCGAGGCGGGAGCAGGGGGCCAGGAGACCCAGTACTTC. Its protein is CASSEAGAGGQETQYF.

The chain couples TRBV6-1 to TRBJ2-5; D perhaps matches TRBD1 (6 bases). The CDR3 length is 16 residues. V dropped 7 bases and J dropped 5 bases, with 23 bases sitting between them. Looked up from germline, CDR1 is MNHNS and CDR2 is SASEGT. The CDR3 spells CASKIGDITSGETQYF. The CDR3 nucleotides read TGTGCCAGCAAAATCGGGGACATCACAAGTGGCGAGACCCAGTACTTC.

This clonotype was detected many times. The chain is built from TRBV6-5 and TRBJ2-6; maybe TRBD1 (6 bases). This CDR3 is 16 amino acids long. V lost 5 bases and J lost 3, with 14 bases in between. CDR1 MNHEY and CDR2 SVGAGI come from the germline V gene. In DNA, the CDR3 is TGTGCCAGCAGTCCTAGCTGGGGGCTTGGGGCCAACGTCCTGACTTTC. Protein product: CASSPSWGLGANVLTF.

This clonotype was recorded many times. The chain employs TRBV28 and TRBJ2-7; D gene uncertain. The germline V gene encodes CDR1 MDHEN and CDR2 SYDVKM. This CDR3 region has 15 residues. The V gene lost 6 bases and the J gene lost 0 bases, with 15 bases spanning the gap. This CDR3 reads CASSAPARPSYEQYF. CDR3 sequence (DNA): TGTGCCAGCAGCGCCCCGGCACGGCCCTCCTACGAGCAGTACTTC. The full variable domain, in which reference TRBV28 and TRBJ2-7 provide the parts outside the CDR3, is DVKVTQSSRYLVKRTGEKVFLECVQDMDHENMFWYRQDPGLGLRLIYFSYDVKMKEKGDIPEGYSVSREKKERFSLILESASTNQTSMYLCASSAPARPSYEQYFGPGTRLTVT.

The CDR3, as DNA: TGCAGTGCTAGAGCCGGGACGTCATCCTACGAGCAGTACTTC. It yields the protein CSARAGTSSYEQYF. The chain employs TRBV20-1 and TRBJ2-7, with D perhaps assigned TRBD1 or TRBD2 (5 bases each). Germline assignment: CDR1 DFQATT and CDR2 SNEGSKA (reference sequence). Trimming shortened V by 1 base and J by 1 base, and 11 bases separated the two germline ends. CDR3 length equals 14 residues.

This rearrangement joins TRBV6-1 to TRBJ2-2, with D perhaps matching TRBD1 or TRBD2 (6 bases each). Germline values: CDR1 MNHNS, CDR2 SASEGT. The CDR3 has 17 amino acids. Trimming removed 7 bases at V and 0 bases at J, with 18 bases between. CDR3 DNA sequence: TGTGCCAGCAATAATAAGGGGGACTCAACGAACACCGGGGAGCTGTTTTTT. Amino acids: CASNNKGDSTNTGELFF.

This chain's CDR3 is CASRGGGTYEQYF. DNA for the CDR3: TGTGCCAGCAGGGGAGGAGGTACCTACGAGCAGTACTTC. This chain connects TRBV12-3 or TRBV12-4 to TRBJ2-7; TRBD2 is a possible D gene (6 bases). The germline V and J ends were trimmed by 6 bases and 2 bases, with 11 bases remaining between them. The CDR3 contains 13 residues.

This clonotype was seen more than once but under ten times. This rearrangement joins TRBV2 to TRBJ2-2; 7 bases agree with TRBD2. This CDR3 is 14 amino acids long. CDR1 is SNHLY, CDR2 FYNNEI, per germline. The junction had 4 bases not matched to a gene; V was cut back by 3 bases and J by 6 bases. The CDR3 bases are TGTGCCAGCAGTGACCCTGGGAGGGCCGGGGAGCTGTTTTTT. This translates into CASSDPGRAGELFF.

The chain has TRBV29-1 and TRBJ1-1; maybe TRBD1 (6 bases). The V end lost 2 bases, the J end lost 4 bases, and 8 bases lay between the germline ends. The V gene's germline CDR1 is SQVTM and CDR2 ANQGSEA. This CDR3 comprises 12 residues. The CDR3 bases are TGCAGCGTTGAATCAGGGGTCACTGAAGCTTTCTTT. Translated, it gives CSVESGVTEAFF.

Comment on this clonotype: The conserved phenylalanine or tryptophan normally closing the CDR3 is absent here, so this likely arose from a read error. The genes are TRBV18 and TRBJ1-1, with a possible D match to TRBD1 (5 bases). This CDR3 region has 12 residues. Germline CDR1 reads KGHSH; CDR2 reads LQKENI. Trimming shortened V by 1 base and J by 8 bases, and 8 bases separated the two germline ends. Here the CDR3 reads CASSPQGPEAFL. The CDR3 DNA reads TGTGCCAGCTCACCACAGGGACCCGAAGCTTTCCTT.

At least ten counts were recorded for this clonotype. V gene TRBV6-1 combines with J gene TRBJ1-2; 7 nucleotides line up with TRBD1. V shed 7 bases, J shed 7 bases, and the junction held 9 bases outside the gene matches. There are 13 residues in the CDR3. Germline V gene sequence: CDR1 MNHNS, CDR2 SASEGT. CDR3 in DNA: TGTGCCAGCACCCCAGGGGGGCCGCCTGGCTACACCTTC. It yields the protein CASTPGGPPGYTF.

The chain combines TRBV6-2 or TRBV6-3 with TRBJ2-2, with 10 bases aligning to TRBD1. The germline V gene encodes CDR1 MNHEY and CDR2 SVGEGT. The CDR3 loop spans 15 amino acids. Germline trimming cut 5 bases from V and 7 bases from J; bases unmatched to any gene: 7. The CDR3 here is CASSAGTGEVGELFF. For the CDR3, the DNA is TGTGCCAGCAGTGCCGGGACAGGGGAAGTCGGGGAGCTGTTTTTT.

This clonotype showed up many times. The chain uses TRBV28 and TRBJ2-7; D unclear. The CDR3 runs to 13 residues. Trimming cost V 3 bases and J 1 base, with 7 bases left between them. Germline V gene lookup returns CDR1 MDHEN and CDR2 SYDVKM. The CDR3 coding sequence is TGTGCCAGCAGTTTTGGCAGTTCCTACGAGCAGTACTTC. This encodes CASSFGSSYEQYF.

The rearrangement uses TRBV12-3 or TRBV12-4 and TRBJ1-2; D may be TRBD1 (5 bases). Trimming took 6 bases from V and 8 from J, leaving 16 bases between them. This CDR3 is built from 13 residues. The CDR3 DNA reads TGTGCCAGCAGACCCGGGACTTTGGGGGGCTACACCTTC. The encoded protein is CASRPGTLGGYTF.

About this clonotype: The junction departs from the called germline gene at one end, perhaps through a read error. This chain connects TRBV15 to TRBJ2-5; TRBD2 agrees at 11 bases. The CDR3 runs 16 residues. Germline CDR1 reads LNHNV; CDR2 reads YYDKDF (reference sequence). This CDR3 is CATSRDILAGVETQYF. DNA of the CDR3: TGTGCCACCAGCAGAGACATACTAGCGGGAGTGGAGACGCAGTACTTC.

This clonotype was seen repeatedly, ten times or more. The chain links TRBV27 to TRBJ2-7, with 7 bases lining up with TRBD2. Germline V gene data show CDR1 as MNHEY and CDR2 as SMNVEV (reference sequence). With V trimmed by 2 bases and J by 6 bases, 7 bases remained unmatched. The CDR3 loop spans 14 amino acids. The CDR3 DNA reads as TGTGCCAGCAGTTTAATGGCGGGAGTTCTCGAGCAGTACTTC. Encoded protein: CASSLMAGVLEQYF.

The gene calls are TRBV11-2 and TRBJ1-3; D might be TRBD1 (6 bases). V lost 1 base and J lost 3, with 13 bases in between. In germline, CDR1 is SGHAT, CDR2 FQNNGV. CDR3 length equals 16 residues. CDR3 sequence (DNA): TGTGCCAGCAGCTTAGTGTCCGGGGGCTATGGAAACACCATATATTTT. It yields the protein CASSLVSGGYGNTIYF.

This clonotype was detected ten times or more. J is TRBJ2-5 and V is TRBV11-2; TRBD2 agrees at 11 bases. The CDR3 extends over 16 amino acids. Germline V CDR1 and CDR2: SGHAT, FQNNGV. Unmatched junction bases numbered 6, after V lost 4 bases and J lost 2 bases. CDR3: CASSSGRLAGQETQYF. The CDR3 DNA reads TGTGCCAGCAGCTCGGGAAGACTAGCGGGACAAGAGACCCAGTACTTC.

This clonotype came up once. This chain joins TRBV12-3 or TRBV12-4 and TRBJ2-7; maybe TRBD1 (5 bases). The length of the CDR3 is 15 residues. The germline V and J ends were trimmed by 4 bases and 0 bases, with 13 bases remaining between them. The CDR3 reads CASSSADTSSYEQYF. The CDR3 region has the DNA TGTGCCAGCAGTTCCGCGGACACGTCCTCCTACGAGCAGTACTTC.

The rearrangement uses TRBV6-1 and TRBJ1-1; 7 positions agree with TRBD1. The germline gives CDR1 MNHNS, CDR2 SASEGT. The CDR3 covers 14 residues. The V and J ends lost 3 bases and 6 bases, in that order; junction bases with no gene match: 7. The CDR3 DNA is TGTGCCAGCAGTGAGCAGGGGGAGGTGGCTGAAGCTTTCTTT. Its protein product is CASSEQGEVAEAFF.

This sequence joins TRBV27 and TRBJ2-7; no reliable D call. The CDR3 is made up of 14 amino acids. Trimming left V 4 bases short and J 2 bases short, with 12 bases between. Germline-derived CDR1 and CDR2 are MNHEY and SMNVEV (reference sequence). For the CDR3, the DNA is TGTGCCAGCAGTTCGCGACTGATGACCTACGAGCAGTACTTC. As protein: CASSSRLMTYEQYF.

This clonotype occurred many times. This rearrangement joins TRBV6-1 to TRBJ1-6, with 7 bases that match TRBD1. The CDR3 is 15 amino acids. V shed 6 bases, J shed 9 bases, and the junction held 11 bases outside the gene matches. CDR1 MNHNS and CDR2 SASEGT come from the germline V gene. The CDR3 loop reads CASRAQGESSSPLHF. The CDR3 DNA is TGTGCCAGCAGGGCCCAGGGGGAATCTTCTTCACCCCTCCACTTT.

This clonotype was recorded many times. The V gene is TRBV11-2, the J gene TRBJ2-5, with a possible D match to TRBD1 (5 bases). CDR1 is SGHAT and CDR2 is FQNNGV in the germline V gene. V lost 3 bases to trimming and J lost 4 bases, with 9 bases between them. CDR3 length equals 13 residues. The CDR3 spells CASSFQGGETQYF. CDR3 coding DNA: TGTGCCAGCAGCTTTCAGGGTGGAGAGACCCAGTACTTC. Full variable domain (remainder filled in from reference TRBV11-2 and TRBJ2-5): EAGVAQSPRYKIIEKRQSVAFWCNPISGHATLYWYQQILGQGPKLLIQFQNNGVVDDSQLPKDRFSAERLKGVDSTLKIQPAKLEDSAVYLCASSFQGGETQYFGPGTRLLVL.

This clonotype was seen at least ten times. The chain links TRBV4-2 to TRBJ2-7, with unresolved D. V gave up 1 base and J gave up 5 bases, with 12 bases separating them. Germline V gene sequence: CDR1 LGHNA, CDR2 YNFKEQ. The CDR3 sequence is 14 residues long. The CDR3: CASSQVGIGHEQYF. The DNA for the CDR3 is TGTGCCAGCAGCCAAGTAGGCATCGGGCACGAGCAGTACTTC.

Note on this clonotype: This may be a read error, as it is one base from a much larger clone. Since no conserved phenylalanine or tryptophan closes the CDR3, a read error is the likely cause. The rearrangement joins TRBV7-6 to TRBJ2-7, with TRBD2 matching over 8 bases. V lost 0 bases to trimming and J lost 2 bases; unmatched junction nucleotides: 6. The CDR3 consists of 16 residues. Germline loops: CDR1 SGHVS, CDR2 FNYEAQ. In nucleotides, the CDR3 is TGTGCCAGCAGCTTAGCGGCGGGAGGCCTCCCCTACGAGCAGTACCTC. It specifies CASSLAAGGLPYEQYL.